This T cell receptor beta chain was sequenced for a study of T-cell reconstitution after alpha-beta-depleted transplantation in children. This clonotype was recorded many times. Unique molecular identifiers were incorporated during preparation of the TCRbeta library. Via MiXCR, TCRdb re-called the PCR reads, giving one row per CDR3 protein. The sample shows about 610,000 distinct CDR3 sequences, 10% of them seen only once. V lost 0 bases, J lost 6 bases, and 2 bases lay in between. The CDR3 has 12 amino acids. Germline CDR1 reads LGHNA; CDR2 reads YNFKEQ. This chain connects TRBV4-2 to TRBJ2-2; no clear D gene. The receptor was isolated from a human donor who donated a stem cell graft to a child with acute myeloid leukemia. Sequenced material: PBMCs from the stem cell graft donor, taken from the stem cell graft. CDR3 DNA sequence: TGTGCCAGCAGCCAAGAATCCGGGGAGCTGTTTTTT. Translating gives CASSQESGELFF.